The clone carrying this T cell receptor (beta chain) was observed many times. Time point here: after trial treatment. Treatment in this sample: LDRT plus nivolumab, ipilimumab, low-dose cyclophosphamide and aspirin (RACIN trial). The therapy administered to donors comprised nivolumab, ipilimumab, aspirin, low-dose cyclophosphamide and low-dose radiotherapy. Advanced solid tumors lacking tumor-infiltrating lymphocytes characterized eligible patients. The entry originates in a study of low-dose radiotherapy and immunotherapy resistance in tumors. Across the study: One day prior to radiation and immunotherapy, intravenous cyclophosphamide at 200 mg/m2 was given, repeated every two weeks. Daily oral aspirin at 300 mg began on cycle 1 day 1 and lasted four cycles.

First-strand cDNA relied on TRAV- and TRBV-specific primers spanning alpha and beta chains. A roughly 22-cycle PCR with a constant-region primer and V-primer adapter amplified TCRs. From the reads, TCRdb called clonotypes with MiXCR, one entry per CDR3 protein. The repertoire includes about 84,000 distinct CDR3 sequences, 17% of them detected once, and 1.3% to 1.5% sits in the top ten. This sequence was found in a male donor with prostate cancer. Material: PBMCs, obtained after low-dose radiotherapy plus immunotherapy.

CDR3 nucleotides: TGCGCCAGCAGCTTGGCCCTAGCGGGTAGCACAGATACGCAGTATTTT. Translation gives CASSLALAGSTDTQYF. The chain uses TRBV5-1 and TRBJ2-3; TRBD2 agrees at 8 bases. The J segment lost 0 bases and the V segment lost 0 bases, leaving 3 bases of the junction unmatched. This CDR3 is built from 16 residues. Germline V CDR1 and CDR2: SGHRS, YFSETQ.